A single TCR beta chain is shown here with its context. Reverse transcription of about 0.45 to 1 ug RNA was carried out with random hexamers. Coverage of TCR beta CDR3 amplification by immunoSEQ multiplex PCR extended to 54 Vbeta and 13 Jbeta. One entry per CDR3 protein, called by TCRdb with MiXCR from the immunoSEQ multiplex PCR reads. Counted here are some 80,000 distinct CDR3 sequences, 85% to 95% occurring once; the ten biggest clones make up about 0.3%. This specimen comes from a study of CD8 T cells in Susac syndrome. There are 14 residues in the CDR3. Per the germline V gene, CDR1 is DFQATT and CDR2 is SNEGSKA (reference sequence). V was clipped by 0 bases and J by 1 base, with 9 bases between them. TCR beta sequencing was performed on blood CD8+ and CD4+ T cells. Controls were age- and sex-matched healthy donors. Negative magnetic isolation gave CD8+ and CD4+ cells; FACS enriched CD8+ TEMRA.

Sequencing was done on a sample of CD8+ T cells from PBMCs. The V gene is TRBV20-1, the J gene TRBJ1-1, with a possible D match to TRBD1 (6 bases). The receptor was isolated from a human donor in good health. Here the CDR3 reads CSARDLGANTEAFF. The CDR3 DNA sequence: TGCAGTGCTAGAGATCTGGGGGCGAACACTGAAGCTTTCTTT.